This T cell receptor beta chain was captured by sequencing in a study of blood T cell repertoires in COVID-19. Study information: The United States, Italy and Spain provided the acute and convalescent COVID-19 samples. PBMCs, B-cell-depleted T cells, or T cells were the source of the cDNA or gDNA that made up the material.

Source study methods: Amplification of reference gene primers provided the estimated nucleated cell counts. Using immunoSEQ multiplex PCR, the repertoire was profiled, and TCRdb retains in-frame clones only, with some absent. The V and J calls and clone size were taken over from that table, and D and trimming were inferred from the DNA. The profile shows around 200,000 clones, under 90% of them singletons. The CDR3 runs to 16 residues. Looked up from germline, CDR1 is SNHLY and CDR2 is FYNNEI. V was trimmed by 8 bases and J by 4 bases, leaving 20 bases between them. Enrolment of Seattle patients took place during active infection, and they were followed longitudinally.

The V and J genes are TRBV2 and TRBJ1-4; D is perhaps TRBD1 (6 bases). Sequenced sample: peripheral blood. This receptor was obtained from a woman between 70 and 85 years old with COVID-19, enrolled during active disease. Here the CDR3 reads CASPVNQDSVNEKLFF. CDR3 DNA: TGTGCCAGCCCTGTAAACCAGGACAGTGTTAATGAAAAACTGTTTTTT. Looking up the rest from reference TRBV2 and TRBJ1-4 gives the full variable domain: EPEVTQTPSHQVTQMGQEVILRCVPISNHLYFYWYRQILGQKVEFLVSFYNNEISEKSEIFDDQFSVERPDGSNFTLKIRSTKLEDSAMYFCASPVNQDSVNEKLFFGSGTQLSVL.